Below, 12 T cell receptor beta chains from the same sample are listed, as sequenced in a study of T cell responses to AZD1222 COVID-19 vaccine. The method was immunoSEQ multiplex PCR; TCRdb's version includes in-frame clones alone and lacks a portion of them. The repertoire holds approximately 140,000 clones, with roughly 90% as singletons. Here the sequenced sample was peripheral blood, taken on day 0 of AZD1222 vaccination. The origin of the receptors is an adult in good health.

The rearrangement joins TRBV18 to TRBJ2-1, with a weak D call TRBD1 (7 bases). This CDR3 region has 16 residues. Germline V gene sequence: CDR1 KGHSH, CDR2 LQKENI. The ends were cut back, 6 bases at V and 3 bases at J, with 18 bases in the middle. The CDR3: CASSSQGGGLYNEQFF. CDR3 nucleotides: TGTGCCAGCTCGTCCCAGGGGGGCGGGCTCTACAATGAGCAGTTCTTC.

The genes are TRBV7-2 and TRBJ2-7; D not resolved. Germline-derived CDR1 and CDR2 are SGHTA and FQGNSA. V was trimmed by 1 base and J by 2 bases, leaving 15 bases between them. This CDR3 comprises 16 residues. CDR3 sequence (DNA): TGTGCCAGCAGCTTAGGGCATCAGGTTTACACCTACGAGCAGTACTTC. Translation: CASSLGHQVYTYEQYF.

The rearrangement links TRBV5-4 to TRBJ2-4; D is uncertain. This CDR3 region has 16 residues. Germline CDR1 is SGHNT and CDR2 is YYREEE (reference sequence). V was pared by 1 base and J by 6 bases, with 17 bases between. The CDR3 is CASSLRSQSSGNIQYF. CDR3 sequence (DNA): TGTGCCAGCAGCTTGCGGAGCCAATCCTCGGGAAACATTCAGTACTTC.

The chain couples TRBV18 to TRBJ1-2; 8 positions agree with TRBD1. The CDR3 spans 15 residues. Germline CDR1 KGHSH, CDR2 LQKENI. With 3 bases clipped from V and 6 bases from J, the junction kept 9 bases outside the gene matches. Here the CDR3 DNA reads TGTGCCAGCTCACCCAATCCGGACAGGGTCCATGGCTACACCTTC. Amino acid sequence: CASSPNPDRVHGYTF.

This chain uses TRBV2 with TRBJ2-6, with D perhaps matching TRBD1 (6 bases). CDR3 length: 19 residues. CDR1 and CDR2 (germline): SNHLY, FYNNEI. V was clipped by 0 bases and J by 0 bases, with 15 bases between them. The CDR3 loop reads CASSEALGQSSSGANVLTF. The DNA of the CDR3 is TGTGCCAGCAGTGAAGCGCTGGGACAATCAAGCTCTGGGGCCAACGTCCTGACTTTC.

The V call is TRBV25-1, the J call TRBJ2-2, with D maybe TRBD2 (6 bases). CDR1 MGHDK and CDR2 SYGVNS come from the germline V gene. Trimming stripped 4 bases from V and 0 bases from J, with 12 bases between. CDR3 length: 16 amino acids. The CDR3 spells CASSVAGSANTGELFF. DNA for the CDR3: TGTGCCAGCAGTGTCGCCGGGAGCGCGAACACCGGGGAGCTGTTTTTT.

The rearrangement uses TRBV5-1 and TRBJ1-1; 8 nucleotides align to TRBD1. CDR3 length: 11 amino acids. Germline V CDR1 and CDR2: SGHRS, YFSETQ. V trimming: 4 bases; J trimming: 10 bases; junction bases outside the gene matches: 3. DNA of the CDR3: TGCGCCAGCAGCACGGACAGGGTAGCTTTCTTT. Protein product: CASSTDRVAFF.

V gene TRBV18 combines with J gene TRBJ1-4; 9 bases align to TRBD1. The CDR3 covers 14 residues. CDR1 KGHSH and CDR2 LQKENI come from the germline V gene. V dropped 8 bases and J dropped 6; count of bases not matched to a gene: 7. For the CDR3, the DNA is TGTGCCAGCCGCGAGGGACAGGGAGATGAAAAACTGTTTTTT. This sequence encodes CASREGQGDEKLFF.

CDR3 nucleotides: TGTGCCAGCAGGCTAACTAGGGGAGATACGCAGTATTTT. The encoded protein is CASRLTRGDTQYF. This chain joins TRBV2 and TRBJ2-3; D is perhaps TRBD1 or TRBD2 (5 bases each). The CDR3 runs 13 residues. CDR1 and CDR2 from the germline V gene are SNHLY and FYNNEI. V lost 6 bases, J lost 5 bases, and 12 bases lay in between.

The CDR3, as DNA: TGTGCCTGGAGTACAGGCACTGGGGCCAACGTCCTGACTTTC. Its protein is CAWSTGTGANVLTF. V is TRBV30 and J is TRBJ2-6; D perhaps matches TRBD1 (5 bases). The V gene's germline CDR1 is GTSNPN and CDR2 SVGIG (reference sequence). The CDR3 runs 14 residues. Trimming pared 2 bases from V and 2 bases from J, leaving 7 bases between.

The CDR3 region is CASSSPDRGMSSPLHF. The CDR3 DNA reads as TGTGCCAGCAGTTCCCCGGACAGGGGGATGAGTTCACCCCTCCACTTT. The rearrangement joins TRBV6-2 or TRBV6-3 to TRBJ1-6; 10 nucleotides agree with TRBD1. CDR3 length: 16 amino acids. Per germline, CDR1 MNHEY and CDR2 SVGEGT. J gave up 9 bases and V 4 bases, and 9 bases lay outside the gene matches.

The chain carries TRBV30 and TRBJ2-7; D unresolved. Germline CDR1 and CDR2: GTSNPN and SVGIG (reference sequence). Trimming took 0 bases from V and 2 from J, leaving 5 bases between them. The CDR3 is 12 residues long. The CDR3 bases are TGTGCCTGGAGTGTAAGCACCTACGAGCAGTACTTC. It translates to CAWSVSTYEQYF. Together with reference TRBV30 and TRBJ2-7, the CDR3 gives the full variable domain: SQTIHQWPATLVQPVGSPLSLECTVEGTSNPNLYWYRQAAGRGLQLLFYSVGIGQISSEVPQNLSASRPQDRQFILSSKKLLLSDSGFYLCAWSVSTYEQYFGPGTRLTVT.